Following are 13 T cell receptor beta chains from one sample sequenced in a study of shared clonotypes between healthy human individuals. The protocol was immunoSEQ multiplex PCR, while the TCRdb copy is restricted to in-frame clones and leaves out a portion. The repertoire includes about 2.3 million clones, 93% of them detected once, and about 0.41% sits in the top ten. The specimen sequenced was naive CD4+ T cells from PBMCs. Subset denoted: CD45RA+ positively selected. The receptors stem from a man in his late teens or twenties in good health. Some clones in this sample may be carry-over from other donors' samples.

V is TRBV18 and J is TRBJ1-1; D may be TRBD1 (6 bases). The germline V gene encodes CDR1 KGHSH and CDR2 LQKENI. Trimming took off 4 bases at V and 1 base at J, with 13 bases between the two ends. The CDR3 contains 15 residues. In nucleotides, the CDR3 is TGTGCCAGCTCACGAGACCGAGGGGGGAACACTGAAGCTTTCTTT. Its translation: CASSRDRGGNTEAFF.

The V and J genes are TRBV28 and TRBJ2-1; D is unclear. This CDR3 spans 9 amino acids. CDR1 is MDHEN and CDR2 is SYDVKM in the germline V gene. V lost 10 bases and J 10 bases, leaving 8 bases between the germline ends. The CDR3 bases are TGTGCCACATCATCAGAGCAGTTCTTC. Its protein is CATSSEQFF.

This chain links TRBV29-1 with TRBJ2-7; maybe TRBD1 (6 bases). The germline CDR1 and CDR2 sequences are SQVTM and ANQGSEA. V was trimmed by 5 bases and J by 3 bases, leaving 14 bases between them. The CDR3 runs to 13 residues. The CDR3: CSVLRDNRYEQYF. In nucleotides, the CDR3 is TGCAGCGTTCTCCGGGACAACCGCTACGAGCAGTACTTC.

CDR3 coding DNA: TGTGCCAGCAGCCTATATCAAGGGGATGAGCAGTTCTTC. As protein: CASSLYQGDEQFF. This chain links TRBV5-4 with TRBJ2-1; a possible D gene is TRBD1 (5 bases). Germline V gives CDR1 SGHNT, CDR2 YYREEE (reference sequence). V lost 4 bases and J lost 8, with 13 bases in between. This CDR3 spans 13 amino acids. Drawing the rest from reference TRBV5-4 and TRBJ2-1, the complete variable domain is ETGVTQSPTHLIKTRGQQVTLRCSSQSGHNTVSWYQQALGQGPQFIFQYYREEENGRGNFPPRFSGLQFPNYSSELNVNALELDDSALYLCASSLYQGDEQFFGPGTRLTVL.

V and J are TRBV7-2 and TRBJ2-2; 10 bases fit TRBD1. V gave up 7 bases and J gave up 5 bases; unmatched junction bases: 10. CDR3 length: 16 amino acids. Germline CDR1 is SGHTA and CDR2 is FQGNSA. As DNA, the CDR3 is TGTGCCAGCAACCATAGGACAGGGGGGATTACCGGGGAGCTGTTTTTT. Protein product: CASNHRTGGITGELFF.

V gene TRBV27 combines with J gene TRBJ1-2; 9 nucleotides agree with TRBD1. The V and J ends lost 4 bases and 4 bases, in that order; junction bases with no gene match: 13. The CDR3 is 17 residues long. Germline assignment: CDR1 MNHEY and CDR2 SMNVEV (reference sequence). The CDR3 loop reads CASSSKHKQGAGYGYTF. DNA for the CDR3: TGTGCCAGCAGTTCCAAACATAAACAGGGGGCTGGCTATGGCTACACCTTC.

The chain couples TRBV4-1 to TRBJ2-1, with 8 bases that match TRBD2. The CDR3 is made up of 16 amino acids. CDR1 and CDR2 from the germline V gene are MGHRA and YSYEKL. The V and J ends lost 2 bases and 6 bases, in that order; junction bases with no gene match: 9. CDR3 in amino acids: CASSQTSGATLNEQFF. CDR3 bases: TGCGCCAGCAGCCAAACTAGCGGAGCTACTCTCAATGAGCAGTTCTTC.

In this sample, this clone turned up a few times. This sequence joins TRBV30 and TRBJ1-1; maybe TRBD1 (6 bases). This CDR3 comprises 14 residues. The V end was cut by 8 bases, the J end by 0 bases, with 16 bases between. Germline CDR1 reads GTSNPN; CDR2 reads SVGIG (reference sequence). For the CDR3, the DNA is TGTGCCAGAGAAGGGGGTGCTATGAACACTGAAGCTTTCTTT. It encodes CAREGGAMNTEAFF.

The chain recombines TRBV7-2 with TRBJ2-1, with D perhaps matching TRBD1 (5 bases). CDR1 and CDR2 from the germline V gene are SGHTA and FQGNSA. The CDR3 length is 13 residues. V lost 4 bases, J lost 4 bases, and 8 bases lay in between. As DNA, the CDR3 is TGTGCCAGCAGCTCAAGACAGTACAATGAGCAGTTCTTC. It encodes CASSSRQYNEQFF.

The V gene is TRBV7-2, the J gene TRBJ1-2; D may be TRBD1 (6 bases). The CDR3 length is 13 residues. V shed 3 bases and J shed 4 bases, with 9 bases lying between them. Germline V gene lookup returns CDR1 SGHTA and CDR2 FQGNSA. Here the CDR3 DNA reads TGTGCCAGCAGCTTTTTACAGGGCTATGGCTACACCTTC. Translating gives CASSFLQGYGYTF.

The gene calls are TRBV6-4 and TRBJ2-2; D is ambiguous. The V gene's germline CDR1 is MRHNA and CDR2 SNTAGT. Trimming pared 3 bases from V and 2 bases from J, leaving 10 bases between. The CDR3 is 15 amino acids. In DNA form, the CDR3 reads TGTGCCAGCAGTGATCAGGCTGCAAACACCGGGGAGCTGTTTTTT. Encoded protein: CASSDQAANTGELFF.

Comment on this clone: Other DNA variants within this sample encode the same CDR3. The chain links TRBV5-1 to TRBJ1-1; 7 nucleotides line up with TRBD1. The CDR3 covers 14 residues. Germline lookup yields CDR1 SGHRS and CDR2 YFSETQ. J lost 2 bases, V lost 3 bases, and 4 bases had no gene match. The CDR3 DNA follows: TGCGCCAGCAGCTGGGGGACAGCCAACACTGAAGCTTTCTTT. This translates into CASSWGTANTEAFF.

This clone appeared a single time. J is TRBJ1-2 and V is TRBV28; D unresolved. Germline-derived CDR1 and CDR2 are MDHEN and SYDVKM. The CDR3 runs 12 residues. V lost 3 bases to trimming and J lost 7 bases, with 9 bases between them. In DNA form, the CDR3 reads TGTGCCAGCAGTTTTTTCTCGGTTGGCTACACCTTC. It yields the protein CASSFFSVGYTF.